This paragraph reports one TCR beta chain. The sample originates from a study of T cells after somatic rescue of genetic block. Here immunoSEQ multiplex PCR was the method, and the copy in TCRdb shows in-frame clones only, minus some. The sample lists approximately 110,000 clones, under 95% occurring once. Source material: peripheral blood mononuclear cells (PBMCs). The clonotype was recovered from a woman between 18 and 29 years old.

CDR3 nucleotide sequence: TGTGCCAGCAGTAGACAGGGGGTACCCTACAATGAGCAGTTCTTC. Its protein is CASSRQGVPYNEQFF. This chain links TRBV6-1 with TRBJ2-1, with 9 nucleotides matching TRBD1. This CDR3 has 15 residues. Unmatched junction bases numbered 4, after V lost 5 bases and J lost 2 bases. Germline CDR1 and CDR2: MNHNS and SASEGT.